The 27 T cell receptor beta chains presented below share a single source sample, sequenced in a study of blood T cell repertoires in COVID-19. Here immunoSEQ multiplex PCR was the method, and the copy in TCRdb shows in-frame clones only, minus some. The data show 150,000 or so clones, 85% seen once. Sequenced material: peripheral blood. These receptor sequences come from a woman between 35 and 50 years old with active or convalescent COVID-19.

The genes are TRBV5-4 and TRBJ2-3; 13 bases line up with TRBD2. V gave up 5 bases and J gave up 6 bases; unmatched junction bases: 9. Germline V gene sequence: CDR1 SGHNT, CDR2 YYREEE (reference sequence). The CDR3 is 16 residues long. This chain's CDR3 is CASSRRTSGSGDTQYF. The CDR3 nucleotides read TGTGCCAGCAGTCGTAGGACTAGCGGGAGCGGGGATACGCAGTATTTT.

This clone was counted a few times. The chain has TRBV15 and TRBJ1-4; 8 nucleotides match TRBD1. The CDR3 covers 17 residues. J lost 6 bases, V lost 3 bases, and 12 bases had no gene match. The germline V gene has CDR1 LNHNV and CDR2 YYDKDF (reference sequence). The CDR3 sequence: CATSSLGTGRRHEKLFF. The CDR3 DNA reads TGTGCCACCAGCAGTCTAGGGACAGGTAGACGGCATGAAAAACTGTTTTTT.

The genes are TRBV19 and TRBJ1-4; TRBD1 aligns across 10 bases. The CDR3 has 15 amino acids. CDR1 is LNHDA, CDR2 SQIVND, per germline (reference sequence). The ends lost 5 bases at V and 2 bases at J; junction bases unmatched: 2. The CDR3 here is CASSWTGGTNEKLFF. The CDR3 DNA reads TGTGCCAGTAGTTGGACAGGGGGGACTAATGAAAAACTGTTTTTT.

The chain combines TRBV7-2 with TRBJ2-1; maybe TRBD2 (5 bases). The CDR3 length is 13 residues. Trimming shortened V by 6 bases and J by 7 bases, and 13 bases separated the two germline ends. CDR1 is SGHTA and CDR2 is FQGNSA in the germline V gene. As DNA, the CDR3 is TGTGCCAGCAGAGAGCCCTCGGGAAATGAGCAGTTCTTC. Its protein product is CASREPSGNEQFF.

This chain uses TRBV28 with TRBJ1-5, with no clear D. Per the germline V gene, CDR1 is MDHEN and CDR2 is SYDVKM. The CDR3 runs to 16 residues. V dropped 1 base and J dropped 0 bases, with 10 bases sitting between them. CDR3 region: CASSLFRRYSNQPQHF. CDR3 sequence (DNA): TGTGCCAGCAGTTTATTTCGGCGGTATAGCAATCAGCCCCAGCATTTT.

This chain joins TRBV28 and TRBJ1-4; TRBD1 matches 7 bases. CDR1 is MDHEN and CDR2 is SYDVKM in the germline V gene. V lost 11 bases and J lost 2; bases outside the gene matches: 8. This CDR3 is 14 amino acids long. This CDR3 is CAADPGGTNEKLFF. The CDR3, as DNA: TGTGCCGCCGACCCAGGGGGGACTAATGAAAAACTGTTTTTT.

This chain links TRBV13 with TRBJ2-3, with 9 nucleotides matching TRBD1. CDR1 and CDR2 (germline): PRHDT, FYEKMQ (reference sequence). The trim removed 5 bases at V and 2 bases at J, leaving 2 bases unmatched. CDR3 size: 14 residues. CDR3 sequence: CASSGDRVTDTQYF. The CDR3 nucleotides read TGTGCCAGCAGCGGGGACAGGGTCACAGATACGCAGTATTTT.

CDR3 sequence reads: CASSSGGRWRNYEQYF. CDR3 coding DNA: TGTGCCAGCAGCTCGGGGGGCAGGTGGAGAAACTACGAGCAGTACTTC. This chain uses TRBV7-9 with TRBJ2-7; tentative D call: TRBD2 (7 bases). Germline V lookup: CDR1 SEHNR, CDR2 FQNEAQ (reference sequence). V was trimmed by 4 bases and J by 3 bases, leaving 19 bases between them. The CDR3 covers 16 residues.

The rearrangement uses TRBV6-1 and TRBJ1-6, with D possibly TRBD1 on 5 matching bases. There are 17 residues in the CDR3. Trimming took 0 bases from V and 7 from J, leaving 16 bases between them. Germline V gives CDR1 MNHNS, CDR2 SASEGT. The CDR3 loop is CASSEAVGETANSPLHF. CDR3 bases: TGTGCCAGCAGTGAAGCTGTGGGCGAGACAGCAAATTCACCCCTCCACTTT.

The table lists this clone with a count of one. V is TRBV18 and J is TRBJ1-5; 9 nucleotides agree with TRBD1. The CDR3 runs 14 residues. Losses at the gene ends were 6 bases for V and 6 bases for J; bases not matched to a gene: 6. From germline, CDR1 is KGHSH and CDR2 LQKENI. CDR3 nucleotides: TGTGCCAGCTCCCCGACAGGGGGGAGTCAGCCCCAGCATTTT. This codes for CASSPTGGSQPQHF.

This chain joins TRBV10-3 and TRBJ2-1, with TRBD1 identical over 11 bases. The CDR3 runs 15 residues. Germline V gene data show CDR1 as ENHRY and CDR2 as SYGVKD. After removal of 3 bases from V and 7 bases from J, the junction contained 5 bases not matched to a gene. CDR3 residues: CAISDPGTGGNEQFF. The CDR3, as DNA: TGTGCCATCAGTGATCCCGGGACAGGGGGGAATGAGCAGTTCTTC.

The CDR3 DNA follows: TGTGCCAGCAGTCCCCTGACAGTCTCTGAAAAACTGTTTTTT. Translating gives CASSPLTVSEKLFF. The rearrangement joins TRBV28 to TRBJ1-4, with a tentative D call TRBD1 (5 bases). In germline, CDR1 is MDHEN, CDR2 SYDVKM. V was clipped by 5 bases and J by 7 bases, with 14 bases between them. CDR3 size: 14 residues.

This clone was seen a few times. V and J are TRBV4-1 and TRBJ1-2; 7 bases fit TRBD1. With 0 bases clipped from V and 4 bases from J, the junction kept 2 bases outside the gene matches. CDR1 is MGHRA, CDR2 YSYEKL, per germline. This CDR3 is 14 amino acids long. CDR3 in DNA: TGCGCCAGCAGCCAAGATACAGGGGTCTATGGCTACACCTTC. Amino acids: CASSQDTGVYGYTF.

The chain employs TRBV11-2 and TRBJ1-2, with TRBD1 matching over 9 bases. The V gene end was trimmed by 4 bases and the J gene end by 8 bases; junction bases not matched to a gene: 11. This CDR3 comprises 15 residues. The V gene's germline CDR1 is SGHAT and CDR2 FQNNGV. The CDR3 nucleotides are TGTGCCAGCAGCTCCCCCGGGACAGGGAGCGGGGGCTACACCTTC. Residues: CASSSPGTGSGGYTF.

This chain connects TRBV27 to TRBJ1-5, with 8 positions matching TRBD1. The CDR3 has 16 residues. Unmatched junction bases numbered 8, after V lost 4 bases and J lost 3 bases. Germline V lookup: CDR1 MNHEY, CDR2 SMNVEV (reference sequence). The CDR3 DNA reads as TGTGCCAGCAGTTCCCCGGCAGGGGGCGTCAATCAGCCCCAGCATTTT. Amino acids: CASSSPAGGVNQPQHF.

This chain joins TRBV7-9 and TRBJ2-7; 12 nucleotides agree with TRBD2. Germline V lookup: CDR1 SEHNR, CDR2 FQNEAQ (reference sequence). The V and J ends lost 5 bases and 3 bases, in that order; junction bases with no gene match: 11. The CDR3 spans 17 residues. CDR3: CASSPRPGTSGFYEQYF. CDR3 sequence (DNA): TGTGCCAGCAGCCCCCGTCCTGGGACTAGCGGGTTCTACGAGCAGTACTTC.

The chain has TRBV6-5 and TRBJ1-2; no clear D. Per germline, CDR1 MNHEY and CDR2 SVGAGI. The CDR3 consists of 15 residues. V lost 4 bases and J lost 0, with 12 bases in between. The CDR3 protein is CASSFRETTNYGYTF. The CDR3 DNA is TGTGCCAGCAGTTTCCGAGAAACTACTAACTATGGCTACACCTTC.

This chain uses TRBV6-2 or TRBV6-3 with TRBJ2-7, with a tentative D call TRBD2 (5 bases). This CDR3 comprises 14 residues. The germline gives CDR1 MNHEY, CDR2 SVGEGT. V was clipped by 6 bases and J by 5 bases, with 17 bases between them. The CDR3 nucleotides are TGTGCCAGCAGCCTCCGGCGGTCCGGGAACGAGCAGTACTTC. Its protein is CASSLRRSGNEQYF.

J is TRBJ1-1 and V is TRBV28; D is ambiguous. CDR1 MDHEN and CDR2 SYDVKM come from the germline V gene. The V end was cut by 2 bases, the J end by 0 bases, with 7 bases between. This CDR3 region has 14 residues. CDR3 residues: CASSLGSMNTEAFF. CDR3 sequence (DNA): TGTGCCAGCAGTTTAGGGAGCATGAACACTGAAGCTTTCTTT.

The V call is TRBV5-6, the J call TRBJ2-2; D is ambiguous. V lost 2 bases and J 7 bases, leaving 3 bases between the germline ends. The CDR3 is 11 residues long. From germline, CDR1 is SGHDT and CDR2 YYEEEE. CDR3 region: CASSFIGELFF. In nucleotides, the CDR3 is TGTGCCAGCAGCTTCATCGGGGAGCTGTTTTTT.

The genes are TRBV7-2 and TRBJ2-5, with 9 bases matching TRBD2. With 0 bases clipped from V and 7 bases from J, the junction kept 12 bases outside the gene matches. Germline loops: CDR1 SGHTA, CDR2 FQGNSA. The CDR3 loop spans 17 amino acids. The CDR3 sequence is CASSLARAGGRSGTQYF. In DNA form, the CDR3 reads TGTGCCAGCAGCTTAGCTAGAGCGGGGGGCCGCTCAGGGACCCAGTACTTC.

The V and J genes are TRBV24-1 and TRBJ2-3, with D perhaps TRBD2 (5 bases). Trimming stripped 9 bases from V and 6 bases from J, with 15 bases between. The V gene's germline CDR1 is KGHDR and CDR2 SFDVKD. This CDR3 is 13 amino acids long. CDR3 loop: CATEGSWMDTQYF. The DNA for the CDR3 is TGTGCCACCGAGGGTAGCTGGATGGATACGCAGTATTTT.

This clone was observed a few times. The chain is built from TRBV19 and TRBJ1-2, with TRBD1 matching 8 bases. V was pared by 7 bases and J by 5 bases, with 18 bases of the junction left unmatched. CDR1 and CDR2 (germline): LNHDA, SQIVND (reference sequence). This CDR3 region has 17 residues. CDR3 in amino acids: CASTQDRVGYSRYGYTF. The CDR3 nucleotides read TGTGCCAGTACCCAGGACAGGGTGGGGTATTCTAGGTATGGCTACACCTTC.

The V call is TRBV6-5, the J call TRBJ2-7; 10 bases map to TRBD2. There are 15 residues in the CDR3. After removal of 4 bases from V and 6 bases from J, the junction contained 9 bases not matched to a gene. CDR1 is MNHEY, CDR2 SVGAGI, per germline. The CDR3 region has the DNA TGTGCCAGCAGTTTCTCTATTAGACTAGCGGGCGAGCAGTACTTC. This translates into CASSFSIRLAGEQYF.

J is TRBJ1-5 and V is TRBV10-3; TRBD1 matches at 8 bases. The CDR3 is 18 residues long. Germline loops: CDR1 ENHRY, CDR2 SYGVKD. The ends lost 10 bases at V and 1 base at J; junction bases unmatched: 18. The chain's CDR3 is CATAGGLPSGGSNQPQHF. Written as DNA, the CDR3 is TGTGCCACCGCAGGGGGCCTGCCCTCGGGGGGAAGCAATCAGCCCCAGCATTTT.

The J gene is TRBJ2-1, the V gene TRBV25-1; maybe TRBD2 (5 bases). The length of the CDR3 is 16 residues. V was shortened by 0 bases and J by 5 bases, with 14 bases between the two germline ends. Germline CDR1 reads MGHDK; CDR2 reads SYGVNS. The CDR3 spells CASSEYSRVSHNEQFF. The CDR3 DNA follows: TGTGCCAGCAGTGAATATTCGAGGGTCTCACACAATGAGCAGTTCTTC. The variable domain in full, with the rest retrieved from reference TRBV25-1 and TRBJ2-1, is EADIYQTPRYLVIGTGKKITLECSQTMGHDKMYWYQQDPGMELHLIHYSYGVNSTEKGDLSSESTVSRIRTEHFPLTLESARPSHTSQYLCASSEYSRVSHNEQFFGPGTRLTVL.

The chain recombines TRBV1 with TRBJ1-2; the table names TRBD1, a call not compared with the DNA. TRBV1 is assigned pseudogene status. The CDR3 covers 16 residues. The CDR3 protein is CTSSLPLTGRNYGYTF. The CDR3 region has the DNA TGCACCAGCAGCCTTCCCTTAACAGGGAGAAACTATGGCTACACCTTC.